These 5 T cell receptor beta chains were all obtained from the same sample, sequenced in a study of blood T cell repertoires in COVID-19 (dated by TCRdb to the early 2020s). Library creation used the immunoSEQ multiplex PCR assay. TCRdb holds this immuneACCESS table with in-frame rearrangements only. Some clones are missing; in checked studies, unresolved V genes explain under half, and the rest has no known cause. For this sample the table gives some 330,000 clones, of which just over 85% were detected only once. About 4% of the sample is held by the ten biggest clonotypes. The source material was PBMCs or T cells enriched from blood (not recorded which). These receptors came from a man aged 25 to 40 who had recovered from COVID-19.

J is TRBJ2-5 and V is TRBV7-8; 9 bases match TRBD1. Unmatched junction bases numbered 7, after V lost 5 bases and J lost 0 bases. Germline V lookup: CDR1 SGHVS, CDR2 FQNEAQ. This CDR3 is built from 16 residues. CDR3 sequence: CASSLGRDRDQETQYF. The CDR3 DNA reads as TGTGCCAGCAGCCTCGGCCGGGACAGGGACCAAGAGACCCAGTACTTC. The whole variable domain, filled in from reference TRBV7-8 and TRBJ2-5, reads GAGVSQSPRYKVAKRGQDVALRCDPISGHVSLFWYQQALGQGPEFLTYFQNEAQLDKSGLPSDRFFAERPEGSVSTLKIQRTQQEDSAVYLCASSLGRDRDQETQYFGPGTRLLVL.

V usage is TRBV10-1 and J usage is TRBJ2-1; 8 nucleotides align to TRBD2. This CDR3 region has 14 residues. V dropped 5 bases and J dropped 9; count of bases not matched to a gene: 9. The V gene's germline CDR1 is WNHNN and CDR2 SYGVQD (reference sequence). The CDR3 nucleotides read TGCGCCAGCAGTCCGAGAGCGGGGGACACTGAGCAGTTCTTC. Encoded protein: CASSPRAGDTEQFF.

The rearrangement uses TRBV7-8 and TRBJ1-1; 7 bases line up with TRBD1. The CDR3 is 14 residues long. Trimming took 1 base from V and 6 from J; bases not matched to a gene: 5. Looked up from germline, CDR1 is SGHVS and CDR2 is FQNEAQ. The CDR3 sequence is CASSLGRGSAEAFF. The CDR3 DNA follows: TGTGCCAGCAGCTTAGGCAGGGGGTCGGCTGAAGCTTTCTTT. The full variable domain, with the rest looked up from reference TRBV7-8 and TRBJ1-1, is GAGVSQSPRYKVAKRGQDVALRCDPISGHVSLFWYQQALGQGPEFLTYFQNEAQLDKSGLPSDRFFAERPEGSVSTLKIQRTQQEDSAVYLCASSLGRGSAEAFFGQGTRLTVV.

The chain recombines TRBV24-1 with TRBJ2-3; 9 bases agree with TRBD1. The CDR3 sequence is 16 residues long. Germline trimming cut 4 bases from V and 6 bases from J; bases unmatched to any gene: 10. Germline assignment: CDR1 KGHDR and CDR2 SFDVKD. CDR3 bases: TGTGCCACCAGTGAACCCGGACAGGGGAGGAGGGATACGCAGTATTTT. Protein product: CATSEPGQGRRDTQYF.

The rearrangement uses TRBV15 and TRBJ2-7; 7 bases align to TRBD1. The trim removed 1 base at V and 3 bases at J, leaving 9 bases unmatched. Germline V lookup: CDR1 LNHNV, CDR2 YYDKDF (reference sequence). The CDR3 runs 16 residues. The CDR3 reads CATSRVLDRHGYEQYF. The CDR3 nucleotides are TGTGCCACCAGCAGAGTCCTGGACAGGCATGGCTACGAGCAGTACTTC.